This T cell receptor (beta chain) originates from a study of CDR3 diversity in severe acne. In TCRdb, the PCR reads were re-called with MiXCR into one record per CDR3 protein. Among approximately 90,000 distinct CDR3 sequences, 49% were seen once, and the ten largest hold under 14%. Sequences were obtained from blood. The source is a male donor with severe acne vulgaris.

The CDR3 DNA reads TGTGCCACCAGCAGAGATCCGACAGGGAGGTGGAAAGAGACCCAGTACTTC. Translation gives CATSRDPTGRWKETQYF. The gene calls are TRBV15 and TRBJ2-5; TRBD1 might be the D (7 bases). CDR1 and CDR2 from the germline V gene are LNHNV and YYDKDF (reference sequence). The germline V and J ends were trimmed by 0 bases and 3 bases, with 17 bases remaining between them. The CDR3 consists of 17 residues.